This T cell receptor (beta chain) was profiled in a study of T cells of healthy individuals. The V segment lost 4 bases and the J segment 8 bases; nucleotides outside the gene matches: 3. Germline V gene data show CDR1 as KGHDR and CDR2 as SFDVKD. The length of the CDR3 is 13 residues. In TCRdb, the 5' RACE reads were re-called with MiXCR into one record per CDR3 protein. The sample contains 45,000 to 60,000 distinct CDR3 sequences, about 14% of which appear only once. The V and J genes are TRBV24-1 and TRBJ2-3; TRBD2 matches at 9 bases. The TCR originated in a human donor in good health. CDR3 nucleotide sequence: TGTGCCACCAGTGAAGAAGCGGGGGGTACGCAGTATTTT. Its protein product is CATSEEAGGTQYF.